The T cell receptor (beta chain) described here comes from a study of chronic HIV infection and antiretroviral therapy. This clonotype was detected a few times. Each CDR3 protein gets one entry after TCRdb re-called the 5' RACE reads with MiXCR. The sample includes about 48,000 distinct CDR3 sequences, 19% of them seen just once. The CDR3 spans 14 residues. The V gene's germline CDR1 is SGDLS and CDR2 YYNGEE. Trimming removed 4 bases at V and 4 bases at J, with 14 bases between. Sequencing was carried out using peripheral blood. This sequence originates from an adult who had HIV and had not received antiretroviral therapy, or was an uninfected healthy control (not recorded which). The chain has TRBV9 and TRBJ1-1; D is possibly TRBD1 (6 bases). As DNA, the CDR3 is TGTGCCAGCAGCTCCCAGGGGCGAAGCACTGAAGCTTTCTTT. Residues: CASSSQGRSTEAFF.